These 23 T cell receptor beta chains share one sample of origin, sequenced in a study of blood T cell repertoires in COVID-19. Data came from immunoSEQ multiplex PCR; TCRdb stores just in-frame clones and leaves some out. The table records 200,000 or so clones, more than 85% of them present only once. The specimen was peripheral blood. These receptors were collected from a man in his 70s with active or convalescent COVID-19.

This clone is a singleton in its sample. The chain is built from TRBV5-1 and TRBJ1-2; TRBD1 matches at 9 bases. J lost 4 bases, V lost 4 bases, and 8 bases had no gene match. Germline V gene data show CDR1 as SGHRS and CDR2 as YFSETQ. The CDR3 extends over 15 amino acids. The CDR3 protein is CASSKEGQGSYGYTF. The CDR3 DNA is TGCGCCAGCAGCAAGGAGGGACAGGGAAGCTATGGCTACACCTTC.

The CDR3 nucleotides read TGTGCCAGCAGCAAAGTAGGGGGACAGGGTACGTTCGAGCAGTACTTC. This codes for CASSKVGGQGTFEQYF. V is TRBV21-1 and J is TRBJ2-7; no DNA check was done on the table's D call, TRBD1. TRBV21-1 is reported as a pseudogene. The CDR3 runs to 16 residues.

The rearrangement uses TRBV7-6 and TRBJ2-3, with 10 bases identical to TRBD1. Unmatched junction bases numbered 12, after V lost 5 bases and J lost 7 bases. The germline CDR1 and CDR2 sequences are SGHVS and FNYEAQ. The CDR3 sequence is 16 residues long. The CDR3 sequence: CASSPGGTGEINTQYF. The CDR3 bases are TGTGCCAGCAGCCCCGGCGGGACAGGGGAGATTAATACGCAGTATTTT.

The J gene is TRBJ1-6, the V gene TRBV19, with 10 bases matching TRBD1. CDR3 length: 16 amino acids. Per the germline V gene, CDR1 is LNHDA and CDR2 is SQIVND (reference sequence). V shed 5 bases and J 5 bases; nucleotides not matched to a gene: 6. CDR3 region: CASSSRTGGNNSPLHF. CDR3 DNA sequence: TGTGCCAGTAGTTCCAGGACAGGGGGAAATAATTCACCCCTCCACTTT.

The chain employs TRBV4-1 and TRBJ1-3; D might be TRBD1 (5 bases). Germline lookup yields CDR1 MGHRA and CDR2 YSYEKL. Trimming shortened V by 4 bases and J by 2 bases, and 12 bases separated the two germline ends. The length of the CDR3 is 15 residues. CDR3 loop: CASSRSSGTGNTIYF. The CDR3 region has the DNA TGCGCCAGCAGCCGGTCGTCAGGGACTGGAAACACCATATATTTT.

This chain connects TRBV14 to TRBJ1-1; TRBD1 aligns across 9 bases. The junction had 1 base not matched to a gene; V was cut back by 4 bases and J by 4 bases. Per germline, CDR1 SGHDN and CDR2 FVKESK. CDR3 size: 13 residues. The CDR3 DNA sequence: TGTGCCAGCAGCCGGGACAGGGTCACTGAAGCTTTCTTT. Residues: CASSRDRVTEAFF.

The rearrangement links TRBV19 to TRBJ2-2; possibly TRBD1 for D (6 bases). V lost 5 bases and J 5 bases, leaving 12 bases between the germline ends. The germline gives CDR1 LNHDA, CDR2 SQIVND (reference sequence). The CDR3 has 14 residues. CDR3 sequence (DNA): TGTGCCAGTAGTCAACAGGGAACAACCGGGGAGCTGTTTTTT. Residues: CASSQQGTTGELFF.

This clone was detected only once. CDR3 sequence reads: CASRTGLTNEKLFF. CDR3 DNA: TGTGCCAGTCGGACAGGGCTGACTAATGAAAAACTGTTTTTT. This chain joins TRBV7-9 and TRBJ1-4, with TRBD1 identical over 8 bases. Looked up from germline, CDR1 is SEHNR and CDR2 is FQNEAQ (reference sequence). Germline trimming cut 9 bases from V and 2 bases from J; bases unmatched to any gene: 5. There are 14 residues in the CDR3.

CDR3 nucleotide sequence: TGCGCCAGCAGCTTCTGGGGGGTAGAAGAGACCCAGTACTTC. Protein product: CASSFWGVEETQYF. The chain is built from TRBV5-1 and TRBJ2-5, with a tentative D call TRBD2 (6 bases). Trimming pared 2 bases from V and 3 bases from J, leaving 11 bases between. The CDR3 has 14 residues. The germline CDR1 and CDR2 sequences are SGHRS and YFSETQ.

The CDR3 reads CASSFQGYPDGYTF. The DNA for the CDR3 is TGTGCCAGCAGCTTTCAGGGGTACCCGGATGGCTACACCTTC. The chain carries TRBV11-3 and TRBJ1-2; D is possibly TRBD1 (6 bases). The germline gives CDR1 SGHNT, CDR2 YENEEA. CDR3 length: 14 residues. The V end lost 3 bases, the J end lost 6 bases, and 14 bases lay between the germline ends.

The chain recombines TRBV6-4 with TRBJ2-2, with a weak D call TRBD2 (6 bases). This CDR3 contains 15 residues. Between the trimmed V and J ends, which lost 3 bases and 2 bases, there was a span of 10 bases. Germline V gene data show CDR1 as MRHNA and CDR2 as SNTAGT. The CDR3 loop is CASSEEGLNTGELFF. CDR3 DNA: TGTGCCAGCAGTGAGGAGGGGCTAAACACCGGGGAGCTGTTTTTT.

The rearrangement links TRBV19 to TRBJ1-6, with TRBD1 as a possible D gene (6 bases). Trimming left V 6 bases short and J 10 bases short, with 13 bases between. Germline-derived CDR1 and CDR2 are LNHDA and SQIVND (reference sequence). The CDR3 extends over 13 amino acids. In DNA form, the CDR3 reads TGTGCCAGTAGAACAGGGATAGTATCACCCCTCCACTTT. This codes for CASRTGIVSPLHF. The full variable domain, completed using reference TRBV19 and TRBJ1-6, is DGGITQSPKYLFRKEGQNVTLSCEQNLNHDAMYWYRQDPGQGLRLIYYSQIVNDFQKGDIAEGYSVSREKKESFPLTVTSAQKNPTAFYLCASRTGIVSPLHFGNGTRLTVT.

V usage is TRBV12-3 or TRBV12-4 and J usage is TRBJ1-5; D is undetermined. The CDR3 totals 12 residues. V lost 1 base to trimming and J lost 8 bases, with 6 bases between them. CDR3 protein: CASSLGREPQHF. CDR3 coding DNA: TGTGCCAGCAGTTTAGGGAGGGAGCCCCAGCATTTT.

This clone was seen just once. V gene TRBV5-5 combines with J gene TRBJ1-4; a possible D gene is TRBD1 (5 bases). Germline lookup yields CDR1 SGHKS and CDR2 YYEKEE (reference sequence). V was pared by 0 bases and J by 0 bases, with 15 bases between. The CDR3 contains 18 residues. CDR3 DNA sequence: TGTGCCAGCAGCTTGGCCCCGTGGGGGGTAGCAACTAATGAAAAACTGTTTTTT. Protein: CASSLAPWGVATNEKLFF. The whole variable domain, remainder taken from reference TRBV5-5 and TRBJ1-4, is DAGVTQSPTHLIKTRGQQVTLRCSPISGHKSVSWYQQVLGQGPQFIFQYYEKEERGRGNFPDRFSARQFPNYSSELNVNALLLGDSALYLCASSLAPWGVATNEKLFFGSGTQLSVL.

The rearrangement links TRBV6-5 to TRBJ1-4; a possible D gene is TRBD1 (5 bases). CDR1 is MNHEY and CDR2 is SVGAGI in the germline V gene. V was shortened by 6 bases and J by 0 bases, with 11 bases between the two germline ends. CDR3 length equals 15 residues. CDR3 sequence (DNA): TGTGCCAGCAGCCCATTCAGGGCAACTAATGAAAAACTGTTTTTT. Translating it yields CASSPFRATNEKLFF.

This chain connects TRBV19 to TRBJ1-6, with D uncertain. Trimming shortened V by 0 bases and J by 10 bases, and 10 bases separated the two germline ends. The CDR3 has 14 amino acids. Germline V lookup: CDR1 LNHDA, CDR2 SQIVND (reference sequence). The CDR3 sequence: CASSIEALRSPLHF. CDR3 sequence (DNA): TGTGCCAGTAGTATAGAGGCTCTGAGGTCACCCCTCCACTTT.

The V and J genes are TRBV21-1 and TRBJ2-2; the table's D call, TRBD2, has no DNA check behind it. TRBV21-1 is designated a pseudogene. The CDR3 spans 18 residues. The CDR3 nucleotides read TGTGCCAGCAGCAAAGCCAAGGGAGGACACACGAACACCGGGGAGCTGTTTTTT. Protein product: CASSKAKGGHTNTGELFF.

In DNA form, the CDR3 reads TGCACCAGCAGATATTTGACAGGGGTCGCTGAGAACAATGAGCAGTTCTTC. Translating it yields CTSRYLTGVAENNEQFF. V usage is TRBV1 and J usage is TRBJ2-1; TRBD1, the table's D call, was not compared with the DNA. TRBV1 is a pseudogene locus. The CDR3 contains 17 residues.

In the case of this clone: At one end, the junction sequence differs from germline, possibly due to a read error. The CDR3 nucleotides read TGTGCCAGCAGCCAGGGTAATGCACCCCTCCACTTT. Translation gives CASSQGNAPLHF. The V gene is TRBV27, the J gene TRBJ1-6, with D possibly being TRBD1 (5 bases). Germline-derived CDR1 and CDR2 are MNHEY and SMNVEV (reference sequence). The CDR3 contains 12 residues.

The chain links TRBV6-5 to TRBJ2-7; 8 bases match TRBD1. The CDR3 has 14 amino acids. Germline V gene sequence: CDR1 MNHEY, CDR2 SVGAGI. The junction had 13 bases not matched to a gene; V was cut back by 6 bases and J by 9 bases. In DNA, the CDR3 is TGTGCCAGCAGGAAAAGTGACAGGGGTAAGGGGCAGTACTTC. Translating it yields CASRKSDRGKGQYF.

The table lists this clone with a few counts. The chain has TRBV19 and TRBJ2-7; TRBD1 matches 7 bases. V trimming: 6 bases; J trimming: 2 bases; junction bases outside the gene matches: 7. CDR1 is LNHDA, CDR2 SQIVND, per germline (reference sequence). The CDR3 has 14 residues. CDR3 region: CASRSRQGTYEQYF. CDR3 coding DNA: TGTGCCAGTAGATCTCGACAGGGAACCTACGAGCAGTACTTC.

This chain connects TRBV30 to TRBJ1-5, with 7 bases identical to TRBD1. Per the germline V gene, CDR1 is GTSNPN and CDR2 is SVGIG (reference sequence). The length of the CDR3 is 16 residues. With 2 bases clipped from V and 0 bases from J, the junction kept 7 bases outside the gene matches. CDR3 amino acids: CAWSKQTGTSNQPQHF. In DNA form, the CDR3 reads TGTGCCTGGAGTAAACAGACAGGGACTAGCAATCAGCCCCAGCATTTT.

The rearrangement joins TRBV11-2 to TRBJ1-5; 8 bases align to TRBD1. The CDR3 is 14 residues long. CDR1 is SGHAT, CDR2 FQNNGV, per germline. The ends lost 5 bases at V and 6 bases at J; junction bases unmatched: 6. For the CDR3, the DNA is TGTGCCAGCAGCCCAGGACAGGGAAGTCAGCCCCAGCATTTT. Protein sequence: CASSPGQGSQPQHF. The variable domain in full, completed from reference TRBV11-2 and TRBJ1-5, reads EAGVAQSPRYKIIEKRQSVAFWCNPISGHATLYWYQQILGQGPKLLIQFQNNGVVDDSQLPKDRFSAERLKGVDSTLKIQPAKLEDSAVYLCASSPGQGSQPQHFGDGTRLSIL.